This TCR beta chain was captured by sequencing in a study of blood T cell repertoires in COVID-19 (dated by TCRdb to the early 2020s). Regarding the research as a whole: Samples covering the acute and convalescent phases of COVID-19 were provided by collaborators in the United States, Italy and Spain. Samples were obtained from the ongoing ImmuneRACE study (first 160 participants) and from over 1,000 subjects provided by 6 global collaborators. The sample metadata nearly always contained a de-identified subject ID, COVID-19 status, age in years and sex. A freely available public database, intended as a resource for researchers studying the immune response to SARS-CoV-2, is where the repertoires were released. Deeply sampled blood TCRbeta repertoires from subjects exposed to, actively infected with, or recovered from COVID-19 were included in the dataset. Where available, HLA class I and class II types were obtained from metadata supplied by the sample provider rather than from assay-based typing. The material from the prospective study consisted of cDNA or gDNA derived from T cells, B-cell-depleted T cells, or PBMCs. Study-level results and caveats: The quantity of clinical and demographic metadata differed by source and by participant and was supplied without curation.

The germline V gene specifies SGHTA as CDR1 and FQGTGA as CDR2. Spanning cysteine to phenylalanine, the CDR3 consists of 14 amino acids. Of the read, only the CDR3 DNA is kept; its 42 bases are in frame from base 1. Trimmed from V: 5 bases; trimmed from J: 5 bases; junction bases lacking a gene match: 6. At one collaborating source in Seattle, patients were enrolled during active infection and were followed longitudinally through the course of disease. The collaborating institutions used their own protocols to collect whole blood in K2EDTA tubes. For TCRbeta analysis, collaborator samples were shipped as frozen whole blood, as isolated PBMCs, or as DNA extracted from either sample type. The immunoSEQ Assay, a bias-controlled multiplex PCR, was used to amplify TCRbeta CDR3 regions from genomic DNA. Under the source paper's analysis protocol: Within the assay, amplification of reference gene primers was used to estimate how many nucleated cells each sample contained. To quantify the absolute abundance of each unique TCRbeta CDR3 rearrangement, sequence reads were collapsed and filtered. For each sample, productive Simpson clonality was calculated as the square root of Simpson's diversity index across productive rearrangements. Entries here come from immuneACCESS through TCRdb and include only in-frame sequences with V and J called. Some clones fail to appear in such tables; in the studies checked, an unresolved V gene covers under half of the shortfall, and the cause of the remainder is unknown. The V and J calls and the clone size are those of that table, but D and trimming were determined from the DNA. Across this sample there are under 80,000 clones, with under 85% seen only once. Jointly, the top ten make up just under 15% of the sample.

As regards this clone: What this receptor recognizes is not known. Per-base qualities were not stored, and no clone one base away is much larger.

Recombination linked TRBV7-3 to TRBJ2-3, and 8 junction bases match TRBD2. The sequence was collected from a man between 60 and 70 years old with COVID-19, enrolled during active disease. The specimen sequenced was peripheral blood. The nucleotide sequence is TGTGCCAGCAGCCGCGGGGGGCAGGAAGATACGCAGTATTTT. Translation gives CASSRGGQEDTQYF.